This TCR beta chain was retrieved from a study of cytomegalovirus exposure and HLA in healthy donors. Study-level results: Confirmation was obtained in vitro that a few CMV-associated chains are specific for CMV antigens. Later analysis suggested links between common viral pathogens and several top significant clusters. What a later analysis reportedly showed was that an Asian-associated ancestry cluster had fewer N-insertions than the approximately 670-donor mean.

This clone was counted a few times. Its antigen remains unknown. The PCR made use of 60 Vbeta and 13 Jbeta primers. This table comes from immunoSEQ multiplex PCR, and its TCRdb copy is limited to in-frame clones, with some not included. The sample lists a few hundred thousand clones, 70% to 80% occurring once. V was clipped by 2 bases and J by 4 bases; unmatched bases: 3. Per the germline V gene, CDR1 is SNHLY and CDR2 is FYNNEI. The CDR3 spans 15 residues. This TCR came from a woman in her twenties or thirties in good health and CMV-seronegative. Sequencing was carried out using PBMCs. The chain is built from TRBV2 and TRBJ2-3; 10 positions agree with TRBD2. As DNA, the CDR3 is TGTGCCAGCAGTGAAAGCGGGAGGGGGGCAGATACGCAGTATTTT. Translation gives CASSESGRGADTQYF.